This T cell receptor (beta chain) is from a study of CD8 T cells in Susac syndrome. Peripheral blood CD8+ and CD4+ T cells were profiled by TCR beta sequencing. The multiple sclerosis controls, all treatment-naive patients, had relapsing-remitting disease that was stable or active. The CD8+ and CD4+ T cells were negatively isolated, with the TEMRA cells enriched by FACS. RNA was extracted with the RNeasy kit, and a quantity of roughly 0.5 to 1 ug was reverse transcribed using random hexamers. TCR beta CDR3 was amplified by immunoSEQ covering 54 Vbeta and 13 Jbeta. TCRdb recomputed calls from the immunoSEQ multiplex PCR reads with MiXCR, one row per CDR3 protein. Of 250,000 or so distinct CDR3 sequences detected, 93% appear once; the ten largest clones hold approximately 0.07%. CDR1 and CDR2 (germline): GTSNPN, SVGIG (reference sequence). V was pared by 0 bases and J by 3 bases, with 9 bases between. The CDR3 length is 14 residues.

This receptor was obtained from a human donor with multiple sclerosis. Specimen: CD4+ T cells from PBMCs. The chain recombines TRBV30 with TRBJ1-5; unclear D gene. CDR3 sequence: CAWSVRQPNQPQHF. The CDR3 DNA reads TGTGCCTGGAGTGTGAGGCAGCCCAATCAGCCCCAGCATTTT.